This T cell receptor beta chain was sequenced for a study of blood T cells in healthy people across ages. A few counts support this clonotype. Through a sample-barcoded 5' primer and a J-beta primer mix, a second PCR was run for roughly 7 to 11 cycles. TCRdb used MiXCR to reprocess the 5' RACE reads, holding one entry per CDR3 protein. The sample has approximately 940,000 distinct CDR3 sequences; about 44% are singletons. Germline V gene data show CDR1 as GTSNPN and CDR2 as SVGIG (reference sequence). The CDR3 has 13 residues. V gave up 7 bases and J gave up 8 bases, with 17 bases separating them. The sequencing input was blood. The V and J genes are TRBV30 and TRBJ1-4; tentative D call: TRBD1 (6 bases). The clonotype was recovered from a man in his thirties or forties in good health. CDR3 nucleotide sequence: TGTGCCTCAGTTCAGGGGATGCGGGAAAAACTGTTTTTT. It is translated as CASVQGMREKLFF.